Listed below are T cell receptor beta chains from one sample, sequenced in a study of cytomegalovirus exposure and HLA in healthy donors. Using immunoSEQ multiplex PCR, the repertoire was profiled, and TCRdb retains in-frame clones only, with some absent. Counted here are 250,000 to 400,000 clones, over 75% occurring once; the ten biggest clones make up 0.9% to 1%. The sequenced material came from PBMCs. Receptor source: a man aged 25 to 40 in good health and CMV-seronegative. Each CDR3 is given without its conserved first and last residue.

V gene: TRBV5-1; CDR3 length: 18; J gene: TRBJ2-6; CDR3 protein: ASSFGQGVPALSGANVLT
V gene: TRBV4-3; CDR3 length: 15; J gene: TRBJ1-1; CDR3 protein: ASSQGPGTGGYTEAF
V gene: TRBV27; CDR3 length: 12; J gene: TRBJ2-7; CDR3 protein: ASSPGTGGLGQY
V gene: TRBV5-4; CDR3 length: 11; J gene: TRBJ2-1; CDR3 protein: ASSPQGRDEQF
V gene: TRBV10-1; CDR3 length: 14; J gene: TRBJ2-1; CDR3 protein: ASSESPSGRNGEQF
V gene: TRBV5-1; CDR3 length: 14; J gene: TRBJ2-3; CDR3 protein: ASSPGTSAGTDTQY
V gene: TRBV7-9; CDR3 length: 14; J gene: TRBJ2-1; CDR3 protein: ASSRLVAGGFDEQF
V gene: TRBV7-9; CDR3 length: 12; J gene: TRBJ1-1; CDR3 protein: ASSLNQGYTEAF
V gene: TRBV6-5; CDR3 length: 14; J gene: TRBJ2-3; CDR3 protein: ASSYSRGRFTDTQY
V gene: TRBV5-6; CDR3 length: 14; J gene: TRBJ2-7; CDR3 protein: ASSLAGSGGSYEQY
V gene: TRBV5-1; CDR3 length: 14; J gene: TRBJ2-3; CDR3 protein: ASSSGQGALADTQY
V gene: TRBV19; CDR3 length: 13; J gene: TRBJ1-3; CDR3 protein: ASWGGRPSGNTIY
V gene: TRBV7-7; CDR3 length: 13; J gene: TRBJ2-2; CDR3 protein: ASSEDGQNTGELF
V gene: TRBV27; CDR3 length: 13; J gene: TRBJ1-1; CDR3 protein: ASSLGTGGRTEAF
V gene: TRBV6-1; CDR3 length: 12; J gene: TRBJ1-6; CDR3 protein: ASSESGGVSPLH
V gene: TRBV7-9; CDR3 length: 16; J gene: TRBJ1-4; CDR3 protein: ATNNPGQGVETNEKLF
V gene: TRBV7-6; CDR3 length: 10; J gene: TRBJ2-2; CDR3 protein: ASSGQQGELF
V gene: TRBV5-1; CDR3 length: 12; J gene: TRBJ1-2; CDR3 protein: ASRPDRDYYGYT
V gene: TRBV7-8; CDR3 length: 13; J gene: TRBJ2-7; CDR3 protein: ASSFLAGPAYEQY
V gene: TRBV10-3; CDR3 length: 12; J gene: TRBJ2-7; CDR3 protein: AIRRGTGDYEQY
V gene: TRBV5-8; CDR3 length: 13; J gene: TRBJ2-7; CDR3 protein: ASSYAGTGTYEQY
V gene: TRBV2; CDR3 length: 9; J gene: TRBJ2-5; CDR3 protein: ASRAQETQY